The clone carrying this T cell receptor (beta chain) was counted ten times or more. Its antigen is unknown. This record comes from a study of blood T cells in healthy people across ages. The study, taken as a whole, reports: Across the age range, TCR beta diversity per million T cells fell in a roughly linear way. There was no known CMV status for donors, so expanded clonotype changes were possibly confounded.

Each sample used at least 6 million PBMCs. Alongside a J-beta primer mix, a sample-barcoded 5' primer served in a second PCR lasting roughly 6 to 12 cycles. There were at least 3 million CDR3-containing paired-end reads obtained from each sample. Via MiXCR, TCRdb re-called the 5' RACE reads, giving one row per CDR3 protein. The table shows 1.4 million to 1.5 million distinct CDR3 sequences, with approximately 38% occurring only once. The CDR3 is 12 amino acids. CDR1 SNHLY and CDR2 FYNNEI come from the germline V gene. V was cut by 6 bases and J by 4 bases, with 9 bases left in between. This TCR was sampled from a young woman in good health. V is TRBV2 and J is TRBJ2-5, with D perhaps TRBD1 or TRBD2 (6 bases each). The specimen sequenced was blood. The CDR3 nucleotides are TGTGCCAGCAGCGGAGGGGGAGAGACCCAGTACTTC. It specifies CASSGGGETQYF.